This TCR beta chain was captured in a study of shared clonotypes between healthy human individuals. Method: immunoSEQ multiplex PCR; TCRdb's copy keeps in-frame clones and lacks some. The sample shows 980,000 or so clones, less than 85% of them seen only once. The germline V gene encodes CDR1 MDHEN and CDR2 SYDVKM. This CDR3 contains 13 residues. V dropped 7 bases and J dropped 8 bases, with 17 bases sitting between them. This sequence was found in a man between 18 and 35 years old in good health. This chain connects TRBV28 to TRBJ1-2, with D perhaps TRBD1 (6 bases). Sequenced material: memory CD4+ T cells sorted from blood. Sample subset: CD45RA-negative fraction. The CDR3, as DNA: TGTGCCAGCACGGACAGTCTCGAGAGCGGCTACACCTTC. Encoded protein: CASTDSLESGYTF.